This T cell receptor (beta chain) emerged from a study of shared clonotypes between healthy human individuals. In the study overall: Donors were a couple of women and a few men aged 18 to 49.

Only Caucasian adults living in Nashville, Tennessee served as donors. Generated by immunoSEQ multiplex PCR, the TCRdb table keeps only in-frame clones and is missing some. The data contain about 490,000 clones, roughly four fifths of them singletons. Trimming cost V 8 bases and J 5 bases; bases outside gene matches: 7. CDR1 is MNHEY and CDR2 is SMNVEV in the germline V gene (reference sequence). This CDR3 spans 13 amino acids. This TCR was sampled from a woman aged 40 to 55 in good health. Some clones in this sample may be carry-over from other donors' samples. The rearrangement uses TRBV27 and TRBJ1-1; 8 bases agree with TRBD1. Sequences were obtained from PBMCs. The CDR3 loop reads CASVNRQGTEAFF. CDR3 DNA sequence: TGTGCCAGCGTGAATCGACAGGGGACTGAAGCTTTCTTT.